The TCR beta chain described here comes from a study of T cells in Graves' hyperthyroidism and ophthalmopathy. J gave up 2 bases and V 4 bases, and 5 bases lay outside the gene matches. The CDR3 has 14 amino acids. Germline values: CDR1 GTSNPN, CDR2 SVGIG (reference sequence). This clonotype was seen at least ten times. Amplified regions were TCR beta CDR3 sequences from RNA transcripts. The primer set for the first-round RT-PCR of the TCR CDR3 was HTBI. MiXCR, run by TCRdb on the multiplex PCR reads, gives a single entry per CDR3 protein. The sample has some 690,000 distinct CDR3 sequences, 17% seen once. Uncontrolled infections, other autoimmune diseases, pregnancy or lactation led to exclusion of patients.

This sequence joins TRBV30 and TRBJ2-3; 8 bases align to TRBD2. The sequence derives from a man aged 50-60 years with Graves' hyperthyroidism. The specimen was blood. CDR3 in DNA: TGTGCCTGGAAAAGCGGGAGAACCACAGATACGCAGTATTTT. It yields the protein CAWKSGRTTDTQYF.